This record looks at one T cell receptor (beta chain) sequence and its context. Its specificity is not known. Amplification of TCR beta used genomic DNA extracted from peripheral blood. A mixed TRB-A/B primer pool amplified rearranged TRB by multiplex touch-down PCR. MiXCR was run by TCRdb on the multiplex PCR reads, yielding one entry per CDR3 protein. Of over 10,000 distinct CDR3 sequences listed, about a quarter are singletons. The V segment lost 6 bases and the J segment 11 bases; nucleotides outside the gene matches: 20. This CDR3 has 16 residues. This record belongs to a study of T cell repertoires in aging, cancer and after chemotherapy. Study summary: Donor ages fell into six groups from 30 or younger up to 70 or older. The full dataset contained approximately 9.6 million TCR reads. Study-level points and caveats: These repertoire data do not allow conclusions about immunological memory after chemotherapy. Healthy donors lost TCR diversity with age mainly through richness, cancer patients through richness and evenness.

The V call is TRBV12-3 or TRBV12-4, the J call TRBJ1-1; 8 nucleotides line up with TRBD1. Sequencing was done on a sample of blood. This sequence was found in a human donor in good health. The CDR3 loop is CASSRGQGRGWNKAFF. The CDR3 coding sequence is TGTGCCAGCAGCCGCGGACAGGGTCGGGGATGGAATAAGGCTTTCTTT.